This TCR beta chain emerged from a study of blood T cell repertoires in COVID-19. Across the study: The United States, Italy and Spain were the sources of the acute and convalescent COVID-19 samples. In each case, the material was cDNA or gDNA derived from T cells, B-cell-depleted T cells, or PBMCs.

Per germline, CDR1 LGHDT and CDR2 YNNKEL (reference sequence). The V end was cut by 4 bases, the J end by 5 bases, with 14 bases between. The length of the CDR3 is 14 residues. How the authors handled the data: Researchers report that nucleated cell counts were estimated from reference gene primer amplification. Here immunoSEQ multiplex PCR was the method, and the copy in TCRdb shows in-frame clones only, minus some. V and J calls and clone size are those listed in that table; D and trimming were worked out from the DNA. Of 40,000 to 50,000 clones listed, 80% to 90% are singletons. The rearrangement links TRBV3-1 (or the pseudogene TRBV3-2) to TRBJ1-1; D not resolved. Sequencing used peripheral blood. The receptor's source is a human donor in a cohort sampled during active COVID-19. CDR3 DNA: TGTGCCAGCAGCCTGAGCGGGTCGGGTACTGAAGCTTTCTTT. It translates to CASSLSGSGTEAFF.